Below are 26 T cell receptor beta chains sequenced from a single sample in a study of shared clonotypes between healthy human individuals. Produced via immunoSEQ multiplex PCR; TCRdb's table is partial and in-frame only. This table has around 560,000 clones, 90% to 95% appearing once. CD8 cells regarded as naive lacked CD45RO, were positively chosen for CCR7, and omitted terminally differentiated effector memory CD45RA+ cells. Sequencing was performed on naive CD8+ T cells sorted from blood. The receptors come from a woman aged 25 to 39 in good health.

The chain employs TRBV7-9 and TRBJ2-7; a possible D gene is TRBD2 (6 bases). The germline gives CDR1 SEHNR, CDR2 FQNEAQ (reference sequence). CDR3 length: 13 amino acids. Trimming shortened V by 8 bases and J by 2 bases, and 13 bases separated the two germline ends. The CDR3 DNA is TGTGCCAGCGGAGGGGCGGTACCCTACGAGCAGTACTTC. As protein: CASGGAVPYEQYF.

The chain employs TRBV13 and TRBJ2-4; D unresolved. Trimming took 2 bases from V and 6 from J, leaving 5 bases between them. This CDR3 is 12 amino acids long. CDR1 and CDR2 from the germline V gene are PRHDT and FYEKMQ (reference sequence). Here the CDR3 reads CASSLPGNIQYF. CDR3 nucleotides: TGTGCCAGCAGCTTACCGGGAAACATTCAGTACTTC. The whole variable domain, filled in from reference TRBV13 and TRBJ2-4, reads AAGVIQSPRHLIKEKRETATLKCYPIPRHDTVYWYQQGPGQDPQFLISFYEKMQSDKGSIPDRFSAQQFSDYHSELNMSSLELGDSALYFCASSLPGNIQYFGAGTRLSVL.

In the case of this clone: This sample also contains other DNA sequences that code for the same CDR3. The chain employs TRBV5-6 and TRBJ1-5; no clear D gene. V was pared by 0 bases and J by 0 bases, with 4 bases between. Germline V CDR1 and CDR2: SGHDT, YYEEEE. The CDR3 runs 14 residues. CDR3 nucleotide sequence: TGTGCCAGCAGCTTGGGCGGTAGCAATCAGCCCCAGCATTTT. Translated: CASSLGGSNQPQHF.

This chain links TRBV5-4 with TRBJ2-3, with D hard to call. From germline, CDR1 is SGHNT and CDR2 YYREEE (reference sequence). The ends were cut back, 0 bases at V and 5 bases at J, with 4 bases in the middle. The CDR3 contains 12 residues. CDR3 DNA: TGTGCCAGCAGCTTGGCCCTAGATACGCAGTATTTT. Amino acids: CASSLALDTQYF.

This chain joins TRBV6-5 and TRBJ2-7, with TRBD2 matching 8 bases. V gave up 2 bases and J gave up 6 bases; unmatched junction bases: 6. This CDR3 comprises 14 residues. In germline, CDR1 is MNHEY, CDR2 SVGAGI. CDR3 DNA: TGTGCCAGCAGTTACACAGCGGGAGTGGGCGAGCAGTACTTC. Its protein is CASSYTAGVGEQYF.

This chain links TRBV7-9 with TRBJ2-7; 9 nucleotides agree with TRBD1. Trimming removed 5 bases from V and 2 bases from J; junction bases left unmatched: 10. This CDR3 has 16 amino acids. Germline assignment: CDR1 SEHNR and CDR2 FQNEAQ (reference sequence). The CDR3 DNA is TGTGCCAGCAGCCCCCTCCCGGGGACAGGGACCTACGAGCAGTACTTC. Its protein product is CASSPLPGTGTYEQYF. The whole variable domain, filled in from reference TRBV7-9 and TRBJ2-7, reads DTGVSQNPRHKITKRGQNVTFRCDPISEHNRLYWYRQTLGQGPEFLTYFQNEAQLEKSRLLSDRFSAERPKGSFSTLEIQRTEQGDSAMYLCASSPLPGTGTYEQYFGPGTRLTVT.

In its sample, this clone was seen once. The V call is TRBV27, the J call TRBJ2-7, with 8 positions matching TRBD1. CDR1 MNHEY and CDR2 SMNVEV come from the germline V gene (reference sequence). V trimming: 0 bases; J trimming: 2 bases; junction bases outside the gene matches: 3. CDR3 length: 15 residues. The CDR3 region is CASSLSQGATYEQYF. The CDR3 DNA follows: TGTGCCAGCAGTTTATCGCAGGGGGCCACCTACGAGCAGTACTTC.

This clone has just one count. V and J are TRBV6-1 and TRBJ2-7; the D gene is possibly TRBD1 (5 bases). Germline assignment: CDR1 MNHNS and CDR2 SASEGT. CDR3 length: 11 amino acids. V was cut by 7 bases and J by 4 bases, with 8 bases left in between. CDR3 coding DNA: TGTGCCAGCAAACAGGCGTACGAGCAGTACTTC. Translated, it gives CASKQAYEQYF.

CDR3 region: CASSLLPTGQGGVETQYF. The CDR3 DNA sequence: TGCGCCAGCAGCCTACTCCCTACGGGACAGGGGGGGGTGGAGACCCAGTACTTC. This chain joins TRBV4-1 and TRBJ2-5; 11 nucleotides match TRBD1. Germline V gives CDR1 MGHRA, CDR2 YSYEKL. The length of the CDR3 is 18 residues. Germline trimming cut 4 bases from V and 5 bases from J; bases unmatched to any gene: 15.

The rearrangement joins TRBV28 to TRBJ2-1, with a tentative D call TRBD2 (5 bases). There are 15 residues in the CDR3. CDR1 is MDHEN and CDR2 is SYDVKM in the germline V gene. The V gene lost 0 bases and the J gene lost 7 bases, with 13 bases spanning the gap. The CDR3 nucleotides are TGTGCCAGCAGTTTATGGCGGGTAAGGGTTAATGAGCAGTTCTTC. Its translation is CASSLWRVRVNEQFF.

The rearrangement joins TRBV4-1 to TRBJ2-5; 11 bases fit TRBD2. The J call may be wrong; the DNA end is better matched by TRBJ2-7. The CDR3 is 16 amino acids. Germline values: CDR1 MGHRA, CDR2 YSYEKL. CDR3 nucleotide sequence: TGCGCCAGCAGCCAAGCTGTTAGCGGGAGGGCCTACGAGCAGTACTTC. Its translation: CASSQAVSGRAYEQYF.

This clone has a single count. V is TRBV28 and J is TRBJ1-1, with 7 bases fitting TRBD1. The ends lost 4 bases at V and 1 base at J; junction bases unmatched: 6. In germline, CDR1 is MDHEN, CDR2 SYDVKM. This CDR3 contains 15 residues. The CDR3 DNA is TGTGCCAGCAGTTCCCCGGACAGGAAGAACACTGAAGCTTTCTTT. It translates to CASSSPDRKNTEAFF.

This clone has a handful of counts. The rearrangement uses TRBV30 and TRBJ1-2, with D possibly being TRBD1 (6 bases). With 8 bases removed from V and 8 bases from J, the gap between germline ends came to 15 bases. Germline V gene data show CDR1 as GTSNPN and CDR2 as SVGIG (reference sequence). CDR3 length: 11 amino acids. CDR3 DNA: TGTGCCACAAAACAGGGTGTCGGCTACACCTTC. This translates into CATKQGVGYTF.

The rearrangement links TRBV11-3 to TRBJ2-3; D not certain. Trimming shortened V by 8 bases and J by 2 bases, and 17 bases separated the two germline ends. The CDR3 loop spans 15 amino acids. Germline V gene lookup returns CDR1 SGHNT and CDR2 YENEEA. The CDR3 region has the DNA TGTGCCAGCTTACCACCAGACGGTTACACAGATACGCAGTATTTT. Its protein product is CASLPPDGYTDTQYF.

V is TRBV10-2 and J is TRBJ1-2; D call uncertain. Germline V lookup: CDR1 WSHSY, CDR2 SAAADI. This CDR3 is built from 13 residues. The ends were cut back, 6 bases at V and 1 base at J, with 9 bases in the middle. The CDR3 nucleotides read TGCGCCAGCAGCTCCGACATTAACTATGGCTACACCTTC. Its translation: CASSSDINYGYTF.

Details on this clone: Other nucleotide sequences in the sample specify the same CDR3. The chain uses TRBV28 and TRBJ1-2; 7 nucleotides line up with TRBD1. With V trimmed by 5 bases and J by 6 bases, 6 bases remained unmatched. The CDR3 length is 13 residues. In germline, CDR1 is MDHEN, CDR2 SYDVKM. CDR3 in amino acids: CASSLRTGDGYTF. CDR3 coding DNA: TGTGCCAGCAGTCTACGGACAGGAGATGGCTACACCTTC.

As to this clone: Additional DNA sequences in this sample encode the identical CDR3. The J gene is TRBJ2-1, the V gene TRBV4-1; D may be TRBD1 (5 bases). The CDR3 is 12 residues long. The V gene's germline CDR1 is MGHRA and CDR2 YSYEKL. V shed 2 bases and J shed 6 bases, with 5 bases lying between them. This CDR3 is CASSQQGNEQFF. As DNA, the CDR3 is TGCGCCAGCAGCCAACAGGGCAATGAGCAGTTCTTC.

This chain joins TRBV15 and TRBJ2-6; either TRBD1 or TRBD2 may fit D (5 bases each). V lost 8 bases and J 2 bases, leaving 16 bases between the germline ends. This CDR3 contains 16 residues. Germline V gene sequence: CDR1 LNHNV, CDR2 YYDKDF (reference sequence). The CDR3 sequence is CATPGQALPGANVLTF. In nucleotides, the CDR3 is TGTGCCACCCCGGGGCAGGCACTCCCTGGGGCCAACGTCCTGACTTTC. The whole variable domain, remainder taken from reference TRBV15 and TRBJ2-6, is DAMVIQNPRYQVTQFGKPVTLSCSQTLNHNVMYWYQQKSSQAPKLLFHYYDKDFNNEADTPDNFQSRRPNTSFCFLDIRSPGLGDTAMYLCATPGQALPGANVLTFGAGSRLTVL.

This chain joins TRBV5-6 and TRBJ2-7; D ambiguous. The CDR3 contains 15 residues. Trimming shortened V by 0 bases and J by 2 bases, and 12 bases separated the two germline ends. Germline V gives CDR1 SGHDT, CDR2 YYEEEE. Here the CDR3 DNA reads TGTGCCAGCAGCTTGGAGGCAGGCCCCACCTACGAGCAGTACTTC. This gives the protein CASSLEAGPTYEQYF.

V and J are TRBV27 and TRBJ2-7; 8 positions agree with TRBD2. Trimming removed 0 bases from V and 4 bases from J; junction bases left unmatched: 11. Per the germline V gene, CDR1 is MNHEY and CDR2 is SMNVEV (reference sequence). This CDR3 region has 17 residues. The CDR3 loop reads CASSLSESGREGYEQYF. The CDR3 nucleotides are TGTGCCAGCAGTTTATCGGAATCAGGTCGGGAGGGTTACGAGCAGTACTTC.

The chain carries TRBV13 and TRBJ2-7, with a weak D call TRBD1 (5 bases). Germline CDR1 PRHDT, CDR2 FYEKMQ (reference sequence). Trimming left V 4 bases short and J 2 bases short, with 15 bases between. The CDR3 has 15 amino acids. This chain's CDR3 is CASSSTGTKPYEQYF. The CDR3 coding sequence is TGTGCCAGCAGCTCCACAGGAACTAAACCCTACGAGCAGTACTTC.

The chain employs TRBV29-1 and TRBJ2-7; D is ambiguous. The germline V and J ends were trimmed by 5 bases and 0 bases, with 8 bases remaining between them. Germline CDR1 is SQVTM and CDR2 is ANQGSEA. The CDR3 is made up of 12 amino acids. CDR3: CSVTDTSYEQYF. CDR3 DNA sequence: TGCAGCGTTACAGACACCTCCTACGAGCAGTACTTC.

The genes are TRBV7-9 and TRBJ2-1, with a tentative D call TRBD1 (5 bases). Trimming took off 4 bases at V and 5 bases at J, with 9 bases between the two ends. The CDR3 has 13 residues. Looked up from germline, CDR1 is SEHNR and CDR2 is FQNEAQ (reference sequence). In DNA form, the CDR3 reads TGTGCCAGCAGCTCCTTGACAGACAATGAGCAGTTCTTC. Protein: CASSSLTDNEQFF.

This clone was seen only once. J is TRBJ2-7 and V is TRBV15; TRBD2 agrees at 10 bases. J was trimmed by 3 bases and V by 3 bases; bases with no gene match: 5. CDR1 and CDR2 (germline): LNHNV, YYDKDF (reference sequence). The CDR3 is 15 amino acids. CDR3 nucleotides: TGTGCCACCAGCAGGGGGACTAGCGAGTTCTACGAGCAGTACTTC. Its translation is CATSRGTSEFYEQYF.

The gene calls are TRBV7-9 and TRBJ1-4; D is unclear. The CDR3 is made up of 13 amino acids. Trimming pared 1 base from V and 5 bases from J, leaving 5 bases between. Germline loops: CDR1 SEHNR, CDR2 FQNEAQ (reference sequence). CDR3 sequence: CASSLVGNEKLFF. The DNA for the CDR3 is TGTGCCAGCAGCTTAGTAGGGAATGAAAAACTGTTTTTT.

The genes are TRBV28 and TRBJ2-3, with TRBD1 identical over 10 bases. This CDR3 is 15 amino acids long. With V trimmed by 7 bases and J by 4 bases, 8 bases remained unmatched. CDR1 and CDR2 (germline): MDHEN, SYDVKM. DNA of the CDR3: TGTGCCAGCACCTACCGGGACAGGGGAGCAGATACGCAGTATTTT. It encodes CASTYRDRGADTQYF. Based on the CDR3 plus reference TRBV28 and TRBJ2-3, the full variable domain is DVKVTQSSRYLVKRTGEKVFLECVQDMDHENMFWYRQDPGLGLRLIYFSYDVKMKEKGDIPEGYSVSREKKERFSLILESASTNQTSMYLCASTYRDRGADTQYFGPGTRLTVL.